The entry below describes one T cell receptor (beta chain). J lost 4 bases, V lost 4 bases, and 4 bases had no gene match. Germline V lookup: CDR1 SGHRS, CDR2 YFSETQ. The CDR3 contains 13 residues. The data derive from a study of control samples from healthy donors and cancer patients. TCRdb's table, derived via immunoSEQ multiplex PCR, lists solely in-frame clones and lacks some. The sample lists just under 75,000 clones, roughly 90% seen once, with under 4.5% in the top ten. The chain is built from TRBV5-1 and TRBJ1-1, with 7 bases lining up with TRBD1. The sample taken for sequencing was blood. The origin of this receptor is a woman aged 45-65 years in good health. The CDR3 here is CASSPQGGTEAFF. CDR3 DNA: TGCGCCAGCAGCCCGCAGGGGGGCACTGAAGCTTTCTTT.